These 26 T cell receptor beta chains were sequenced from one sample in a study of blood T cell repertoires in COVID-19. The data were produced by immunoSEQ multiplex PCR, yet TCRdb's version contains in-frame clones alone and is incomplete. The table records about 150,000 clones, about nine tenths of them present only once. Sequences were obtained from peripheral blood. These receptors came from a human donor with COVID-19, enrolled during active disease. The donor label of this sample is uncertain.

The rearrangement uses TRBV18 and TRBJ1-2; 9 bases are shared with TRBD1. Germline loops: CDR1 KGHSH, CDR2 LQKENI. V gave up 1 base and J gave up 6 bases; unmatched junction bases: 18. The CDR3 is 19 residues long. The CDR3 DNA follows: TGTGCCAGCTCACCACTCCAGGGGACAGGGAAGATCTCACATCATGGCTACACCTTC. Translated: CASSPLQGTGKISHHGYTF.

The CDR3 loop reads CASSGQGRSPLHF. The CDR3 coding sequence is TGTGCCAGCAGTGGGCAGGGTCGTTCACCCCTCCACTTT. The chain has TRBV25-1 and TRBJ1-6, with a possible D match to TRBD1 (5 bases). Germline loops: CDR1 MGHDK, CDR2 SYGVNS. The CDR3 extends over 13 amino acids. Trimming stripped 4 bases from V and 9 bases from J, with 10 bases between.

This clone was recorded a few times. The V and J genes are TRBV4-2 and TRBJ1-1; D possibly corresponds to TRBD1 (5 bases). The CDR3 is 19 amino acids. Trimming took 3 bases from V and 4 from J, leaving 27 bases between them. Per the germline V gene, CDR1 is LGHNA and CDR2 is YNFKEQ. CDR3 region: CASSQALGGAVSSGTEAFF. The CDR3 DNA reads as TGTGCCAGCAGCCAGGCCTTAGGCGGGGCTGTTTCGTCCGGCACTGAAGCTTTCTTT.

The V and J genes are TRBV4-1 and TRBJ1-5; no clear D. CDR3 size: 15 residues. The ends were cut back, 0 bases at V and 2 bases at J, with 8 bases in the middle. Germline loops: CDR1 MGHRA, CDR2 YSYEKL. The CDR3 protein is CASSQDSFGNQPQHF. CDR3 nucleotide sequence: TGCGCCAGCAGCCAAGATTCGTTCGGCAATCAGCCCCAGCATTTT.

This clone was seen a handful of times. The genes are TRBV2 and TRBJ1-1, with D possibly TRBD1 on 6 matching bases. The germline V gene encodes CDR1 SNHLY and CDR2 FYNNEI. Trimming left V 4 bases short and J 5 bases short, with 20 bases between. There are 16 residues in the CDR3. The CDR3 nucleotides read TGTGCCAGCAGTGTCCGACCGGGGGGGGCAGGGACTGAAGCTTTCTTT. Translated, it gives CASSVRPGGAGTEAFF.

The gene calls are TRBV18 and TRBJ2-1, with a tentative D call TRBD2 (5 bases). The CDR3 spans 16 residues. Trimming shortened V by 0 bases and J by 3 bases, and 12 bases separated the two germline ends. Per germline, CDR1 KGHSH and CDR2 LQKENI. CDR3 nucleotide sequence: TGTGCCAGCTCACCACCCTCTCCAGCGGTCTACAATGAGCAGTTCTTC. Encoded protein: CASSPPSPAVYNEQFF.

The chain couples TRBV4-2 to TRBJ2-4; D gene ambiguous. V gave up 0 bases and J gave up 2 bases, with 8 bases separating them. The CDR3 totals 15 residues. Germline CDR1 LGHNA, CDR2 YNFKEQ. The CDR3 region is CASSQDGATKNIQYF. In DNA, the CDR3 is TGTGCCAGCAGCCAAGATGGAGCGACCAAAAACATTCAGTACTTC.

The J gene is TRBJ2-2, the V gene TRBV5-1; TRBD2 is a possible D gene (6 bases). The CDR3 consists of 15 residues. Trimming shortened V by 4 bases and J by 4 bases, and 14 bases separated the two germline ends. Germline V gene sequence: CDR1 SGHRS, CDR2 YFSETQ. Written as DNA, the CDR3 is TGCGCCAGCAGCGCAACTCTACTAGCCACCGGGGAGCTGTTTTTT. It yields the protein CASSATLLATGELFF.

The chain uses TRBV7-3 and TRBJ1-1; D is unresolved. This CDR3 spans 12 amino acids. Germline-derived CDR1 and CDR2 are SGHTA and FQGTGA. Trimming took off 3 bases at V and 6 bases at J, with 8 bases between the two ends. In DNA, the CDR3 is TGTGCCAGCAGCTTCCGCAGGCCTGAAGCTTTCTTT. This translates into CASSFRRPEAFF.

The chain couples TRBV11-2 to TRBJ1-3; no reliable D call. The germline V gene has CDR1 SGHAT and CDR2 FQNNGV. The CDR3 has 12 residues. The V end was cut by 5 bases, the J end by 4 bases, with 6 bases between. CDR3 nucleotides: TGTGCCAGCAGCGTCGAGGGAAACACCATATATTTT. The encoded protein is CASSVEGNTIYF.

This sequence joins TRBV18 and TRBJ2-5, with 7 positions matching TRBD2. The CDR3 runs to 17 residues. V lost 2 bases to trimming and J lost 4 bases; unmatched junction nucleotides: 13. Per germline, CDR1 KGHSH and CDR2 LQKENI. CDR3 loop: CASSPFFRGGIVETQYF. Written as DNA, the CDR3 is TGTGCCAGCTCACCATTTTTCCGCGGGGGTATTGTAGAGACCCAGTACTTC.

The chain combines TRBV5-1 with TRBJ2-5; perhaps TRBD2 as D (5 bases). The CDR3 loop spans 13 amino acids. V was cut by 4 bases and J by 5 bases, with 12 bases left in between. Per germline, CDR1 SGHRS and CDR2 YFSETQ. The CDR3 bases are TGCGCCAGCAGCCGAGTCCGGAGGGAGACCCAGTACTTC. This encodes CASSRVRRETQYF.

This clone has just one count. The chain links TRBV10-3 to TRBJ1-4; 7 bases map to TRBD1. The CDR3 is 16 residues long. Germline V gene lookup returns CDR1 ENHRY and CDR2 SYGVKD. The J segment lost 8 bases and the V segment lost 3 bases, leaving 12 bases of the junction unmatched. The CDR3 sequence is CAISDSTGPNPEKLFF. The CDR3 DNA reads as TGTGCCATCAGTGATTCGACAGGGCCCAATCCCGAAAAACTGTTTTTT.

The gene calls are TRBV5-4 and TRBJ2-3, with D possibly matching TRBD1 (7 bases). Germline V gives CDR1 SGHNT, CDR2 YYREEE (reference sequence). The CDR3 extends over 15 amino acids. V was pared by 3 bases and J by 5 bases, with 16 bases between. CDR3 protein: CASSWRVQGLDTQYF. Written as DNA, the CDR3 is TGTGCCAGCAGCTGGAGGGTACAGGGGTTAGATACGCAGTATTTT.

The CDR3 nucleotides read TGTGCCAGCAGTTCCCTGGGACTCCAAGAGACCCAGTACTTC. It specifies CASSSLGLQETQYF. V is TRBV6-6 and J is TRBJ2-5; D possibly corresponds to TRBD2 (6 bases). Germline CDR1 and CDR2: MNHNY and SVGAGI (reference sequence). V was trimmed by 4 bases and J by 1 base, leaving 10 bases between them. CDR3 length: 14 residues.

This chain joins TRBV5-1 and TRBJ1-1; D unclear. The CDR3 runs 13 residues. Looked up from germline, CDR1 is SGHRS and CDR2 is YFSETQ. The ends were cut back, 4 bases at V and 4 bases at J, with 11 bases in the middle. This CDR3 reads CASSPALRTEAFF. The DNA for the CDR3 is TGCGCCAGCAGCCCCGCCCTGCGCACTGAAGCTTTCTTT. Based on the CDR3 plus reference TRBV5-1 and TRBJ1-1, the full variable domain is KAGVTQTPRYLIKTRGQQVTLSCSPISGHRSVSWYQQTPGQGLQFLFEYFSETQRNKGNFPGRFSGRQFSNSRSEMNVSTLELGDSALYLCASSPALRTEAFFGQGTRLTVV.

The chain carries TRBV12-3 or TRBV12-4 and TRBJ2-1, with D possibly TRBD2 on 5 matching bases. The CDR3 totals 13 residues. Deletions cut 0 bases from V and 8 bases from J, with 8 bases between. The CDR3 DNA sequence: TGTGCCAGCAGTTTAGCGGGTAGCGATGAGCAGTTCTTC. It yields the protein CASSLAGSDEQFF.

This rearrangement joins TRBV9 to TRBJ2-5, with TRBD1 matching 7 bases. Germline values: CDR1 SGDLS, CDR2 YYNGEE. The CDR3 covers 14 residues. V gave up 3 bases and J gave up 2 bases; unmatched junction bases: 4. CDR3: CASSASGQQETQYF. Here the CDR3 DNA reads TGTGCCAGCAGCGCCTCGGGACAGCAAGAGACCCAGTACTTC.

Worth noting for this clone: Other DNA variants within this sample encode the same CDR3. The chain links TRBV6-5 to TRBJ1-2; 7 positions match TRBD1. V was clipped by 0 bases and J by 8 bases; unmatched bases: 3. This CDR3 region has 13 residues. Germline CDR1 and CDR2: MNHEY and SVGAGI. As DNA, the CDR3 is TGTGCCAGCAGTTACTCAGGAGGGGGCGGCTACACCTTC. Amino acid sequence: CASSYSGGGGYTF.

The sample holds one count of this clone. The V gene is TRBV2, the J gene TRBJ2-5; possible D gene TRBD2, 6 bases. Trimming cost V 4 bases and J 0 bases, with 9 bases left between them. Germline V gene sequence: CDR1 SNHLY, CDR2 FYNNEI. CDR3 size: 14 residues. This chain's CDR3 is CASSARDYQETQYF. Here the CDR3 DNA reads TGTGCCAGCAGTGCCCGGGACTACCAAGAGACCCAGTACTTC.

This clone was seen a single time. V is TRBV9 and J is TRBJ2-1, with 10 bases fitting TRBD2. This CDR3 has 15 amino acids. The germline gives CDR1 SGDLS, CDR2 YYNGEE. The V and J ends lost 3 bases and 8 bases, in that order; junction bases with no gene match: 8. The CDR3 DNA reads TGTGCCAGCAGCGCCAGCGGGGGGGCATACGATGAGCAGTTCTTC. Its translation is CASSASGGAYDEQFF.

The chain carries TRBV11-2 and TRBJ2-7; 7 bases match TRBD1. The CDR3 has 12 amino acids. After removal of 4 bases from V and 7 bases from J, the junction contained 4 bases not matched to a gene. Germline V gene sequence: CDR1 SGHAT, CDR2 FQNNGV. The CDR3 is CASSWDRYEQYF. The CDR3 DNA sequence: TGTGCCAGCAGCTGGGACAGATATGAGCAGTACTTC.

This chain joins TRBV30 and TRBJ1-1; D is possibly TRBD1 (6 bases). The CDR3 totals 15 residues. The germline V gene has CDR1 GTSNPN and CDR2 SVGIG (reference sequence). The ends were cut back, 0 bases at V and 4 bases at J, with 15 bases in the middle. In DNA, the CDR3 is TGTGCCTGGAGTGTATCTGATTGGGGGCGCACTGAAGCTTTCTTT. It translates to CAWSVSDWGRTEAFF.

The CDR3 loop is CASSDQGQSYEQYF. As DNA, the CDR3 is TGTGCCAGCAGTGATCAGGGACAGTCCTACGAGCAGTACTTC. This chain joins TRBV6-1 and TRBJ2-7; 7 bases align to TRBD1. Germline V CDR1 and CDR2: MNHNS, SASEGT. V was clipped by 3 bases and J by 1 base; unmatched bases: 3. The length of the CDR3 is 14 residues.

The rearrangement joins TRBV9 to TRBJ1-1; D call uncertain. Germline values: CDR1 SGDLS, CDR2 YYNGEE. The V gene lost 4 bases and the J gene lost 4 bases, with 26 bases spanning the gap. The CDR3 runs to 18 residues. The CDR3 region is CASSPQLPGRGVATEAFF. CDR3 bases: TGTGCCAGCAGCCCGCAGCTCCCCGGTCGGGGAGTTGCCACTGAAGCTTTCTTT.

The V call is TRBV6-6, the J call TRBJ1-2; a possible D gene is TRBD1 (6 bases). The germline V gene has CDR1 MNHNY and CDR2 SVGAGI (reference sequence). The CDR3 is 14 amino acids. V was trimmed by 4 bases and J by 4 bases, leaving 13 bases between them. The CDR3 here is CASSFEDSTYGYTF. The CDR3 DNA reads as TGTGCCAGCAGTTTCGAGGACAGTACCTATGGCTACACCTTC.